Given below is one T cell receptor (beta chain) in context. A few counts support this clonotype. The antigen it binds to is not known. No clone much larger than this one lies a single base away; base qualities are absent. This sample stems from a study of identical twins (dated by TCRdb to 2015 to 2016). Regarding the complete study: To test whether fetal clonotypes persist, the study used deep sequencing on TCR alpha and beta repertoires from monozygotic twins, unrelated adults of various ages, and cord blood. Replicate twin experiments were performed at different times using different library preparation protocols to rule out contamination.

What the work shows at the level of the full study, not this receptor alone: Excess twin sharing in beta out-of-frame sequences was weaker because fewer shared sequences lowered the signal-to-noise ratio. Out-of-frame TCR alpha sharing in monozygotic twins was systematically underestimated by recombination models, whereas sharing between unrelated individuals was in agreement with the recombination models. Zero-insertion analyses could be partly confounded by invariant T cells such as MAIT and iNKT, although diverse VJ usage argued against such confounding for most clonotypes. Fewer insertions were carried by abundant cord blood beta clonotypes, a similar but weaker trend appeared in young adult naive repertoires, and no such trend appeared in memory repertoires. Compared with coincidental sharing between unrelated individuals, out-of-frame TCR alpha sequences shared between twins had an excess of sequences with low generation probability. Because the same donors could not be followed over many years, conclusions were based on cross-sectional statistical analysis.

From a lookup of the germline V gene, CDR1 and CDR2 are MDHEN and SYDVKM. V drops 11 bases and J drops 2 bases, leaving 17 bases in between. The CDR3 spans 14 residues, from the cysteine through the phenylalanine. The sequence is cut down to CDR3 DNA, 42 bases in frame from base 1. Receptor libraries were prepared by 5' RACE. TCRdb records Illumina HiSeq 2000 as the sequencer. Template switching added a universal primer binding site, and the final cDNA carried a unique molecular identifier that allowed TCR cDNA molecules to be counted accurately. Specific primers in the conserved constant-segment region were used to synthesize first-strand cDNA for TCR alpha and beta chains. Each cDNA library was double barcoded, with a SMART-Mk sample barcode plus Illumina barcodes, to control for contamination. TruSeq adapter sequences, together with Illumina sample barcodes, were added in two successive PCR steps. Sequencing of the TCR alpha and beta cDNA libraries was done on the Illumina HiSeq platform using custom primers. For the original study's pipeline: MiGEC processed the raw reads to extract unique molecular identifiers, while MiXCR was used to determine the CDR3 positions. For each individual, recombination models were inferred using an EM algorithm with the repgenHMM and IGoR tools. Shared clonotype analysis was performed with the tcR package in R, normalizing sharing by the product of cloneset sizes. To study raw recombination without the effects of thymic and clonal selection, out-of-frame nonproductive sequences were analyzed. TCRdb ran its own pipeline on the public reads, namely fastp trimming at Q25 and MiXCR clone calling, and kept in-frame beta chains. Rows merge per CDR3 protein into single entries with the most common DNA and genes. TCRdb's processing, not the authors' own work, is the source of the V and J calls. The table for this sample lists about 690,000 distinct CDR3 sequences; less than 7% of them were counted only once. Of the sample, approximately 2% falls within the top ten clones.

All donors were healthy Caucasians. The study also sequenced three unrelated non-twin adults: a male aged 18 to 30, a male aged 50 to 60 and a female aged 50 to 60. Miltenyi CD45RO+ enrichment and human naive T-cell isolation kits were used to isolate memory (CD45RO+) and naive T cells from PBMC. Sequencing input: naive T cells sorted from blood. The cell subset or site label of this sample denotes: cells isolated with a human naive T-cell isolation kit. The receptor was isolated from a young man in good health. Recombination connected TRBV28 to TRBJ2-3; the D gene lacks a confident call. Here is the DNA: TGTGCCGCTCAAACAGAGACTTACACAGATACGCAGTATTTT. Its amino acids are CAAQTETYTDTQYF.